This is a list of T cell receptor beta chains from one sample in a study of control samples from healthy donors and cancer patients. TCRdb's table, derived via immunoSEQ multiplex PCR, lists solely in-frame clones and lacks some. The data show tens of thousands of clones, about 90% seen once. Sequenced: blood. These TCRs come from a woman between 45 and 65 years old in good health. Both conserved end residues are part of each CDR3.

>TRBJ2-5|TRBV4-1
CASSQDPDREAETQYF
>TRBJ2-7|TRBV27
CASSLGLSYEQYF
>TRBJ1-2|TRBV28
CASTFGEYGYTF
>TRBJ1-2|TRBV28
CASSLPGTVYGYTF
>TRBJ2-7|TRBV6-1
CASSEPAGARTEQYF
>TRBJ1-1|TRBV19
CATLDRNTEAFF
>TRBJ2-3|TRBV30
CAWTLGLAGTTDTQYF
>TRBJ2-1|TRBV29-1
CSVVLGQARSYNEQFF
>TRBJ2-1|TRBV7-9
CASSRRGGAGVGNEQFF
>TRBJ2-2|TRBV19
CATRGQGAGELFF